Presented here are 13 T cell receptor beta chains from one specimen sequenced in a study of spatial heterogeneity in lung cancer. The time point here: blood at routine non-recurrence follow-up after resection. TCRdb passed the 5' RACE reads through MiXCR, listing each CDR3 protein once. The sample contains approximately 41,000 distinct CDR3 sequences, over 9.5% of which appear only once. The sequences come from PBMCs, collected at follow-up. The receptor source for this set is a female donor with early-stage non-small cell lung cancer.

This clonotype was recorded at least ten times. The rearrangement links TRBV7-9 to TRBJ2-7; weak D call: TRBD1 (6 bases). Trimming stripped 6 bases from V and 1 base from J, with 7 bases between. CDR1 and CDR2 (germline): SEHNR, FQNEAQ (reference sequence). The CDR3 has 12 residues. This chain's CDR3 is CASRTGSYEQYF. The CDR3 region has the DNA TGTGCCAGCAGGACAGGTTCCTACGAGCAGTACTTC.

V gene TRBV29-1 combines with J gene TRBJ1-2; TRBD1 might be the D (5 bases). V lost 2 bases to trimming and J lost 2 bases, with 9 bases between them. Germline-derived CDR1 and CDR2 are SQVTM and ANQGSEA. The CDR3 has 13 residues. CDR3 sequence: CSVEPPGNYGYTF. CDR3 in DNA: TGCAGCGTTGAACCCCCAGGGAACTATGGCTACACCTTC.

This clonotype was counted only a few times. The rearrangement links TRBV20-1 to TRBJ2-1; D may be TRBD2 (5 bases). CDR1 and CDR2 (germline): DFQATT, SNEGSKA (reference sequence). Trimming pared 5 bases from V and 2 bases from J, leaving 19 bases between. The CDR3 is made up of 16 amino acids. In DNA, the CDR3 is TGCAGTGCTGTAGACATCAACGGGAACGCCTACAATGAGCAGTTCTTC. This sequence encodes CSAVDINGNAYNEQFF.

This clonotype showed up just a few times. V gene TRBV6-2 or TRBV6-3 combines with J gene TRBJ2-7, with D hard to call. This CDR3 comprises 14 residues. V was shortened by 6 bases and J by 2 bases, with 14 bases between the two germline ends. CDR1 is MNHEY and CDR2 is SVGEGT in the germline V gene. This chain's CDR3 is CASSQRPVAYEQYF. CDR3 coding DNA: TGTGCCAGCAGCCAGAGGCCGGTCGCCTACGAGCAGTACTTC.

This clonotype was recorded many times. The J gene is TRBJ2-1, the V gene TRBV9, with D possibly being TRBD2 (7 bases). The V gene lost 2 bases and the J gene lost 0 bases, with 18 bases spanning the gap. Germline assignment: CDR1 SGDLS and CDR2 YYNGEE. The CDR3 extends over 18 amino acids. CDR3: CASSVRGASMSSYNEQFF. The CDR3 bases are TGTGCCAGCAGCGTCCGGGGGGCTTCAATGAGCTCCTACAATGAGCAGTTCTTC.

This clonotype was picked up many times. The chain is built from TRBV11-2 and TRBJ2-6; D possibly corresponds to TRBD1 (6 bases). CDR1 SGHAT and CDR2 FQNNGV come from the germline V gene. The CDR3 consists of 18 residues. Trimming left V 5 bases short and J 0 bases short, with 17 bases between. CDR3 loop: CASSDVRGPGSGANVLTF. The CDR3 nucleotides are TGTGCCAGCAGCGACGTCAGGGGACCGGGCTCTGGGGCCAACGTCCTGACTTTC. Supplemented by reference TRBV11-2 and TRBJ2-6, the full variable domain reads EAGVAQSPRYKIIEKRQSVAFWCNPISGHATLYWYQQILGQGPKLLIQFQNNGVVDDSQLPKDRFSAERLKGVDSTLKIQPAKLEDSAVYLCASSDVRGPGSGANVLTFGAGSRLTVL.

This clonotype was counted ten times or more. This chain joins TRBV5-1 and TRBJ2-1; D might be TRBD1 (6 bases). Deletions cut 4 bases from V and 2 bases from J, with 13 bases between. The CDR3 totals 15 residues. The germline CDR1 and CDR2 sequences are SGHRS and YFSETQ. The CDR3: CASSTTDSPYNEQFF. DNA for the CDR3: TGCGCCAGCAGCACCACGGACAGTCCCTACAATGAGCAGTTCTTC. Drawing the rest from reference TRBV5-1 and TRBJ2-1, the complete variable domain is KAGVTQTPRYLIKTRGQQVTLSCSPISGHRSVSWYQQTPGQGLQFLFEYFSETQRNKGNFPGRFSGRQFSNSRSEMNVSTLELGDSALYLCASSTTDSPYNEQFFGPGTRLTVL.

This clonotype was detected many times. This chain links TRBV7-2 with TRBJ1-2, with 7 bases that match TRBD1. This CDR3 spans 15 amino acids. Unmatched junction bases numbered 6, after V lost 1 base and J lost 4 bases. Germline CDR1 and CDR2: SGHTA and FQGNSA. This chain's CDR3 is CASSLEFRQGYGYTF. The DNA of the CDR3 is TGTGCCAGCAGCTTAGAATTCCGACAGGGCTATGGCTACACCTTC.

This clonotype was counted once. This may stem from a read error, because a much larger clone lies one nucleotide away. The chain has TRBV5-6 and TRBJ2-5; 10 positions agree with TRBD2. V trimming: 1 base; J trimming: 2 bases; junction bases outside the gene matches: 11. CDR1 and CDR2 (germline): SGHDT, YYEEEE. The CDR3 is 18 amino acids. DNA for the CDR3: TGTGCCAGCAGCTTGCTAGGCCGCGGACTAGCGGAACAAGAGACCCAGTACTTC. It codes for CASSLLGRGLAEQETQYF.

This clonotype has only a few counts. The CDR3 nucleotides are TGTGCCTGGGCACACTTCCAAGAGACCCAGTACTTC. The encoded protein is CAWAHFQETQYF. This sequence joins TRBV30 and TRBJ2-5; no clear D gene. This CDR3 is 12 amino acids long. Per germline, CDR1 GTSNPN and CDR2 SVGIG (reference sequence). V was pared by 5 bases and J by 1 base, with 8 bases between.

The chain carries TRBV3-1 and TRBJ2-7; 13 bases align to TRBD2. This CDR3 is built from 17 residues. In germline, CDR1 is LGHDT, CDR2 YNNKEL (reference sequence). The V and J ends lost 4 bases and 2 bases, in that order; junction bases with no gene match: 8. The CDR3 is CASSPGTSGAKPYEQYF. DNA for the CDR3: TGTGCCAGCAGCCCCGGGACTAGCGGGGCGAAACCCTACGAGCAGTACTTC.

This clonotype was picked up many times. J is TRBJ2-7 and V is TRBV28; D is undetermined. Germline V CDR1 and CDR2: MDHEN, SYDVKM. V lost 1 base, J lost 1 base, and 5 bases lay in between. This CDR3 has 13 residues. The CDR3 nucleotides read TGTGCCAGCAGTTTATCGTTATCCTACGAGCAGTACTTC. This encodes CASSLSLSYEQYF. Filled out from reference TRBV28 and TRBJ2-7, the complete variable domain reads DVKVTQSSRYLVKRTGEKVFLECVQDMDHENMFWYRQDPGLGLRLIYFSYDVKMKEKGDIPEGYSVSREKKERFSLILESASTNQTSMYLCASSLSLSYEQYFGPGTRLTVT.

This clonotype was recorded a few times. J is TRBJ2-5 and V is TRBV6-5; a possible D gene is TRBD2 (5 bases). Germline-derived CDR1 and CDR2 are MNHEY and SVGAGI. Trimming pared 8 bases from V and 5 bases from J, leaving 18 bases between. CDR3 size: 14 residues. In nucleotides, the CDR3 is TGTGCCAGCCGGCCAAGCGGAACTCGGGAGACCCAGTACTTC. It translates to CASRPSGTRETQYF.